Presented here are 27 T cell receptor beta chains from one specimen sequenced in a study of blood T cell repertoires in COVID-19. Assay: immunoSEQ multiplex PCR; the TCRdb copy retains only in-frame clones and omits some. The profile covers about 380,000 clones, with 87% appearing a single time and about 1.5% taken by the ten largest. Sequenced input: PBMCs or T cells enriched from blood (not recorded which). Every receptor here comes from a man aged 25-45 years who had recovered from COVID-19.

The chain has TRBV5-1 and TRBJ2-3, with TRBD2 identical over 9 bases. The CDR3 consists of 16 residues. Germline loops: CDR1 SGHRS, CDR2 YFSETQ. V lost 9 bases to trimming and J lost 0 bases; unmatched junction nucleotides: 11. CDR3 loop: CATKERLAASTDTQYF. For the CDR3, the DNA is TGCGCCACCAAAGAGAGACTAGCGGCAAGCACAGATACGCAGTATTTT.

This chain uses TRBV7-9 with TRBJ2-1; TRBD1 matches at 8 bases. The CDR3 consists of 17 residues. V lost 1 base to trimming and J lost 7 bases; unmatched junction nucleotides: 12. Germline-derived CDR1 and CDR2 are SEHNR and FQNEAQ (reference sequence). The CDR3 region has the DNA TGTGCCAGCAGCTTAGATGTGGGGCAGGGGGCGCGAAATGAGCAGTTCTTC. It encodes CASSLDVGQGARNEQFF. The full variable domain, rest sourced from reference TRBV7-9 and TRBJ2-1, is DTGVSQNPRHKITKRGQNVTFRCDPISEHNRLYWYRQTLGQGPEFLTYFQNEAQLEKSRLLSDRFSAERPKGSFSTLEIQRTEQGDSAMYLCASSLDVGQGARNEQFFGPGTRLTVL.

The chain joins TRBV7-6 to TRBJ1-1, with D hard to call. The length of the CDR3 is 13 residues. The germline CDR1 and CDR2 sequences are SGHVS and FNYEAQ. V dropped 5 bases and J dropped 0 bases, with 7 bases sitting between them. CDR3 residues: CASSPAMNTEAFF. CDR3 in DNA: TGTGCCAGCAGCCCCGCTATGAACACTGAAGCTTTCTTT.

The chain has TRBV7-2 and TRBJ2-3; weak D call: TRBD1 (6 bases). The CDR3 is made up of 15 amino acids. Per the germline V gene, CDR1 is SGHTA and CDR2 is FQGNSA. The ends were cut back, 5 bases at V and 10 bases at J, with 22 bases in the middle. Here the CDR3 reads CASSPRDTGPWAQYF. As DNA, the CDR3 is TGTGCCAGCAGCCCCCGGGACACGGGGCCCTGGGCGCAGTATTTT.

The CDR3 protein is CASSPDRDLYGYTF. The DNA of the CDR3 is TGTGCCAGCTCACCCGACAGGGACCTGTATGGCTACACCTTC. V gene TRBV18 combines with J gene TRBJ1-2; 7 bases agree with TRBD1. The CDR3 is made up of 14 amino acids. Germline CDR1 and CDR2: KGHSH and LQKENI. V lost 3 bases to trimming and J lost 5 bases; unmatched junction nucleotides: 6.

This clone has just a few counts. The chain couples TRBV9 to TRBJ2-7, with TRBD1 matching 7 bases. Germline-derived CDR1 and CDR2 are SGDLS and YYNGEE. Trimming removed 0 bases from V and 6 bases from J; junction bases left unmatched: 6. The length of the CDR3 is 14 residues. The CDR3 DNA sequence: TGTGCCAGCAGCGTAGGGACGGACAGGCGCGAGCAGTACTTC. Translation gives CASSVGTDRREQYF.

Notes on this clone: Other DNA sequences within the sample encode an identical CDR3. The rearrangement uses TRBV20-1 and TRBJ2-2; D gene unclear. Germline CDR1 reads DFQATT; CDR2 reads SNEGSKA (reference sequence). The CDR3 extends over 11 amino acids. Trimming removed 1 base at V and 6 bases at J, with 3 bases between. The CDR3 DNA follows: TGCAGTGCTAGAGGGCCCGGGGAGCTGTTTTTT. Amino acid sequence: CSARGPGELFF.

V is TRBV6-2 or TRBV6-3 and J is TRBJ2-5, with 8 positions matching TRBD1. J lost 4 bases, V lost 2 bases, and 12 bases had no gene match. The CDR3 spans 17 residues. CDR1 is MNHEY, CDR2 SVGEGT, per germline. CDR3 in amino acids: CASSYIGTGLRGETQYF. CDR3 in DNA: TGTGCCAGCAGTTACATCGGGACAGGCTTACGGGGAGAGACCCAGTACTTC.

This chain connects TRBV12-5 to TRBJ2-7, with a tentative D call TRBD1 (6 bases). Germline CDR1 and CDR2: LGHNT and FRNRAP. CDR3 size: 15 residues. Trimming shortened V by 4 bases and J by 3 bases, and 16 bases separated the two germline ends. CDR3 sequence: CASGYRGSLNYEQYF. In nucleotides, the CDR3 is TGTGCTAGTGGTTATAGGGGGTCTCTAAACTACGAGCAGTACTTC.

This chain uses TRBV30 with TRBJ2-5; 10 nucleotides line up with TRBD2. V shed 4 bases, J shed 4 bases, and the junction held 6 bases outside the gene matches. This CDR3 is 14 amino acids long. CDR1 is GTSNPN and CDR2 is SVGIG in the germline V gene (reference sequence). The CDR3 coding sequence is TGTGCCTGGACAAGCGGGGGGGCCGCAGAGACCCAGTACTTC. Translation gives CAWTSGGAAETQYF. The full variable domain, in which reference TRBV30 and TRBJ2-5 provide the parts outside the CDR3, is SQTIHQWPATLVQPVGSPLSLECTVEGTSNPNLYWYRQAAGRGLQLLFYSVGIGQISSEVPQNLSASRPQDRQFILSSKKLLLSDSGFYLCAWTSGGAAETQYFGPGTRLLVL.

The V gene is TRBV18, the J gene TRBJ1-6, with 7 nucleotides matching TRBD1. The V gene's germline CDR1 is KGHSH and CDR2 LQKENI. V gave up 6 bases and J gave up 3 bases; unmatched junction bases: 2. This CDR3 region has 14 residues. The CDR3 bases are TGTGCCAGCTCCGGGACAGTCTATAATTCACCCCTCCACTTT. This encodes CASSGTVYNSPLHF.

V is TRBV12-5 and J is TRBJ2-7; TRBD1 aligns across 11 bases. The CDR3 runs 14 residues. Trimming removed 5 bases from V and 4 bases from J; junction bases left unmatched: 4. Germline CDR1 reads LGHNT; CDR2 reads FRNRAP. The CDR3 is CASGMGQGGYEQYF. The CDR3 DNA sequence: TGTGCTAGTGGTATGGGACAGGGGGGTTACGAGCAGTACTTC.

J is TRBJ1-1 and V is TRBV11-2, with 10 bases aligning to TRBD1. Trimming cost V 2 bases and J 5 bases; bases outside gene matches: 11. Germline assignment: CDR1 SGHAT and CDR2 FQNNGV. This CDR3 spans 17 amino acids. CDR3 in amino acids: CASSLLGRGQGQTEAFF. The CDR3 DNA follows: TGTGCCAGCAGCTTATTGGGGAGGGGACAGGGGCAAACTGAAGCTTTCTTT.

V usage is TRBV9 and J usage is TRBJ2-5, with TRBD1 matching 9 bases. The germline V gene encodes CDR1 SGDLS and CDR2 YYNGEE. The CDR3 covers 13 residues. Germline trimming cut 4 bases from V and 4 bases from J; bases unmatched to any gene: 2. CDR3 loop: CASSTDRGETQYF. DNA of the CDR3: TGTGCCAGCAGCACGGACAGGGGAGAGACCCAGTACTTC. The variable domain in full, completed from reference TRBV9 and TRBJ2-5, reads DSGVTQTPKHLITATGQRVTLRCSPRSGDLSVYWYQQSLDQGLQFLIQYYNGEERAKGNILERFSAQQFPDLHSELNLSSLELGDSALYFCASSTDRGETQYFGPGTRLLVL.

This sequence joins TRBV5-5 and TRBJ1-1, with 7 bases matching TRBD1. CDR1 is SGHKS and CDR2 is YYEKEE in the germline V gene (reference sequence). The CDR3 extends over 12 amino acids. V was clipped by 5 bases and J by 9 bases; unmatched bases: 7. Here the CDR3 DNA reads TGTGCCAGCAGTCATACAGGGGTGAAAGCTTTCTTT. It specifies CASSHTGVKAFF.

The chain uses TRBV5-1 and TRBJ1-1, with 7 bases identical to TRBD1. Germline CDR1 reads SGHRS; CDR2 reads YFSETQ. The CDR3 loop spans 18 amino acids. Trimming removed 1 base from V and 0 bases from J; junction bases left unmatched: 12. CDR3 in DNA: TGCGCCAGCAGCTTGAGAATCGAGGGGGCCCAGCTGAACACTGAAGCTTTCTTT. Its protein is CASSLRIEGAQLNTEAFF.

The rearrangement uses TRBV13 and TRBJ2-7; D perhaps matches TRBD2 (5 bases). Germline CDR1 is PRHDT and CDR2 is FYEKMQ (reference sequence). The CDR3 extends over 12 amino acids. The V and J ends lost 4 bases and 4 bases respectively, with 8 bases between them. The CDR3 nucleotides read TGTGCCAGCAGCTCGACTAATTACGAGCAGTACTTC. Its translation: CASSSTNYEQYF.

This rearrangement joins TRBV2 to TRBJ2-2; 8 bases line up with TRBD2. Trimming at V came to 2 bases and at J to 2 bases, leaving 7 bases not matched to a gene. There are 17 residues in the CDR3. Germline V gene sequence: CDR1 SNHLY, CDR2 FYNNEI. CDR3 DNA sequence: TGTGCCAGCAGTGAATATCCGGGGGGGTATAACACCGGGGAGCTGTTTTTT. It encodes CASSEYPGGYNTGELFF.

The V gene is TRBV19, the J gene TRBJ2-1; 10 nucleotides line up with TRBD2. The V segment lost 4 bases and the J segment 5 bases; nucleotides outside the gene matches: 8. The length of the CDR3 is 16 residues. Germline V gives CDR1 LNHDA, CDR2 SQIVND (reference sequence). The CDR3 DNA is TGTGCCAGTAGTAATCAGGGACTAGCGATAAACAATGAGCAGTTCTTC. It translates to CASSNQGLAINNEQFF.

There are a few counts of this clone. The V call is TRBV24-1, the J call TRBJ2-2; a weak D match, TRBD1 (5 bases). The CDR3 runs 13 residues. Germline-derived CDR1 and CDR2 are KGHDR and SFDVKD. Trimming took off 6 bases at V and 6 bases at J, with 10 bases between the two ends. CDR3 in DNA: TGTGCCACCAGTCGGCAGGGCGCCGGGGAGCTGTTTTTT. This gives the protein CATSRQGAGELFF.

This chain uses TRBV6-5 with TRBJ1-2; 7 bases fit TRBD1. CDR3 length: 15 amino acids. V was clipped by 5 bases and J by 5 bases; unmatched bases: 11. Germline V gene data show CDR1 as MNHEY and CDR2 as SVGAGI. The CDR3: CASSHGTEAYYGYTF. CDR3 bases: TGTGCCAGCAGTCATGGGACAGAGGCCTATTATGGCTACACCTTC.

CDR3 nucleotides: TGCGCCAGCAGCCAAGGGGCGGGGTCCTACGAGCAGTACTTC. This sequence encodes CASSQGAGSYEQYF. V gene TRBV4-3 combines with J gene TRBJ2-7, with D possibly matching TRBD2 (6 bases). This CDR3 region has 14 residues. Trimming left V 1 base short and J 1 base short, with 8 bases between. The germline CDR1 and CDR2 sequences are LGHNA and YSLEER.

This chain connects TRBV6-6 to TRBJ2-1; tentatively, D is TRBD2 (5 bases). CDR3 length: 13 residues. V lost 4 bases and J lost 9, with 13 bases in between. Looked up from germline, CDR1 is MNHNY and CDR2 is SVGAGI (reference sequence). As DNA, the CDR3 is TGTGCCAGCAGTTCCGGGGAAACGGGTGAGCAGTTCTTC. Its translation is CASSSGETGEQFF.

V and J are TRBV19 and TRBJ2-1, with D hard to call. The CDR3 contains 13 residues. The V end was cut by 5 bases, the J end by 7 bases, with 12 bases between. Germline CDR1 reads LNHDA; CDR2 reads SQIVND (reference sequence). DNA of the CDR3: TGTGCCAGTAGTCCCTCTCCCGGGAATGAGCAGTTCTTC. Its translation: CASSPSPGNEQFF.

The V gene is TRBV15, the J gene TRBJ1-6; no firm D call. V was trimmed by 0 bases and J by 9 bases, leaving 12 bases between them. The CDR3 loop spans 15 amino acids. Germline CDR1 LNHNV, CDR2 YYDKDF (reference sequence). The CDR3 nucleotides are TGTGCCACCAGCAGAGAAAGAGGTGTGGGTTCACCCCTCCACTTT. It encodes CATSRERGVGSPLHF.

This clone has just one count. The chain employs TRBV7-9 and TRBJ1-2; D is uncertain. CDR1 is SEHNR and CDR2 is FQNEAQ in the germline V gene (reference sequence). Trimming cost V 0 bases and J 6 bases, with 11 bases left between them. The length of the CDR3 is 14 residues. The CDR3 DNA sequence: TGTGCCAGCAGCTTAGCGGGGAGCCGAGATGGCTACACCTTC. Translating gives CASSLAGSRDGYTF.

As regards this clone: The junction shows a germline mismatch at one end, possibly a read error. This sequence joins TRBV5-1 and TRBJ2-7, with D unclear. The CDR3 runs to 16 residues. The germline V gene encodes CDR1 SGHRS and CDR2 YFSETQ. The CDR3, as DNA: TGCGCCAGCAGGTTGGGTGCTGTAGCAGAAATCTACGAGCAGTACTTC. Its translation is CASRLGAVAEIYEQYF.